Reported below is one T cell receptor (beta chain). The CDR3 totals 17 residues. V was shortened by 5 bases and J by 1 base, with 20 bases between the two germline ends. Germline V gene sequence: CDR1 SQVTM, CDR2 ANQGSEA. Source study methods: From reference gene primer amplification, estimates of nucleated cell counts were derived. The protocol was immunoSEQ multiplex PCR, while the TCRdb copy is restricted to in-frame clones and leaves out a portion. V, J and clone size reflect that table, while D and trimming were determined from the DNA. The repertoire holds roughly 120,000 clones, with 82% as singletons. This sample is part of a study of blood T cell repertoires in COVID-19. The wider study: Acute and convalescent COVID-19 specimens originated in the United States, Italy and Spain. T cells, B-cell-depleted T cells, or PBMCs supplied cDNA or gDNA.

This receptor was identified in a woman in her sixties with acute or convalescent COVID-19. J is TRBJ1-4 and V is TRBV29-1; D not resolved. Sequencing was done on a sample of peripheral blood. The CDR3 coding sequence is TGCAGCGTTCCCGAACAGACTATGTTGCGAACTAATGAAAAACTGTTTTTT. Protein product: CSVPEQTMLRTNEKLFF.